Reported below is one TCR beta chain. This sample is drawn from a study of blood T cell repertoires in COVID-19. Adults between roughly 18 and 90 years of age took part from more than 20 US areas. The study assigned cohorts using participant-reported clinical history. Germline values: CDR1 MNHNS, CDR2 SASEGT. The CDR3 has 15 residues. Trimming removed 2 bases from V and 5 bases from J, with 14 bases in between. Sequencing was performed with immunoSEQ multiplex PCR; in TCRdb, only in-frame clones are kept and a portion is missing. The repertoire holds a few hundred thousand clones, with about 86% as singletons.

The clonotype comes from a middle-aged woman with acute COVID-19. Sequencing was done on a sample of PBMCs or T cells enriched from blood (not recorded which). The chain uses TRBV6-1 and TRBJ2-3; D might be TRBD2 (5 bases). Written as DNA, the CDR3 is TGTGCCAGCAGTGAAAACGGGGTATTCGGAGATACGCAGTATTTT. Translation gives CASSENGVFGDTQYF.